Following are 13 T cell receptor beta chains from one sample sequenced in a study of T cell changes during pregnancy in multiple sclerosis (dated 2019 in TCRdb). Library generation was performed with the immunoSEQ multiplex PCR assay. As stored in TCRdb, this immuneACCESS dataset retains in-frame rearrangements with V and J assigned. A fraction of the clones does not appear; measured against another copy, unresolved V genes explain less than half of the discrepancy, and the remainder lacks a known reason. Recorded for this sample are 36,000 or so clones; 88% of them occurred a single time. Under 0.75% of the sample is taken by the ten largest. Sequencing was performed on CD4+ T cells from peripheral blood mononuclear cells, taken in the first trimester of pregnancy. The receptor set was obtained from a female donor with multiple sclerosis, enrolled in a pregnancy study.

The chain carries TRBV5-4 and TRBJ2-3, with 7 nucleotides matching TRBD1. The CDR3 spans 13 residues. J was trimmed by 14 bases and V by 8 bases; bases with no gene match: 17. Germline V gene data show CDR1 as SGHNT and CDR2 as YYREEE (reference sequence). The CDR3 sequence is CASGGQESNRLYF. CDR3 coding DNA: TGTGCCAGTGGAGGACAGGAGTCTAATCGATTGTATTTT.

This chain uses TRBV6-5 with TRBJ2-7; TRBD1 aligns across 8 bases. V trimming: 8 bases; J trimming: 3 bases; junction bases outside the gene matches: 3. The CDR3 has 12 residues. Germline lookup yields CDR1 MNHEY and CDR2 SVGAGI. The CDR3 sequence is CASRDRIYEQYF. The CDR3 region has the DNA TGTGCCAGCCGGGACAGGATCTACGAGCAGTACTTC.

A few counts support this clone. J is TRBJ1-6 and V is TRBV4-2; D call uncertain. Per the germline V gene, CDR1 is LGHNA and CDR2 is YNFKEQ. V was trimmed by 1 base and J by 4 bases, leaving 8 bases between them. The CDR3 runs 15 residues. DNA for the CDR3: TGTGCCAGCAGCCAAGTTGGCCTTTATAATTCACCCCTCCACTTT. It codes for CASSQVGLYNSPLHF.

This chain links TRBV10-3 with TRBJ2-7; 9 nucleotides match TRBD1. The V gene's germline CDR1 is ENHRY and CDR2 SYGVKD. CDR3 length equals 15 residues. Germline trimming cut 6 bases from V and 0 bases from J; bases unmatched to any gene: 6. CDR3 DNA: TGTGCCATCAGGCTAAGGGACAGGGCCTCCTACGAGCAGTACTTC. Translated, it gives CAIRLRDRASYEQYF.

V gene TRBV7-3 combines with J gene TRBJ2-1, with TRBD2 as a possible D gene (7 bases). Germline V gene data show CDR1 as SGHTA and CDR2 as FQGTGA. V was clipped by 5 bases and J by 4 bases, with 12 bases between them. The CDR3 consists of 14 residues. Here the CDR3 reads CASSLGGGYNEQFF. The CDR3 region has the DNA TGTGCCAGCAGCCTAGGGGGGGGATACAATGAGCAGTTCTTC.

This chain links TRBV11-2 with TRBJ2-7; 8 bases map to TRBD2. This CDR3 has 15 residues. V was clipped by 5 bases and J by 6 bases; unmatched bases: 12. From germline, CDR1 is SGHAT and CDR2 FQNNGV. CDR3 loop: CASSPPGLGSGEQYF. In nucleotides, the CDR3 is TGTGCCAGCAGCCCCCCGGGACTAGGGAGCGGCGAGCAGTACTTC.

The chain couples TRBV6-5 to TRBJ1-4; TRBD1 aligns across 8 bases. J gave up 7 bases and V 6 bases, and 4 bases lay outside the gene matches. This CDR3 region has 13 residues. In germline, CDR1 is MNHEY, CDR2 SVGAGI. The DNA for the CDR3 is TGTGCCAGCAGCCCGGACAGGGCTGAAAAACTGTTTTTT. It is translated as CASSPDRAEKLFF.

V usage is TRBV5-1 and J usage is TRBJ1-1; D unclear. The CDR3 is 15 residues long. Germline-derived CDR1 and CDR2 are SGHRS and YFSETQ. Trimming pared 3 bases from V and 0 bases from J, leaving 12 bases between. The DNA of the CDR3 is TGCGCCAGCAGCTCCAACCCCGGGGTGAACACTGAAGCTTTCTTT. Amino acid sequence: CASSSNPGVNTEAFF.

This chain connects TRBV5-4 to TRBJ1-1; maybe TRBD1 (5 bases). The CDR3 runs to 17 residues. The V gene's germline CDR1 is SGHNT and CDR2 YYREEE (reference sequence). V was cut by 1 base and J by 5 bases, with 21 bases left in between. The CDR3 protein is CASSLRSVRAYGTEAFF. In nucleotides, the CDR3 is TGTGCCAGCAGCTTGCGGTCCGTCAGGGCTTATGGTACTGAAGCTTTCTTT. Drawing the rest from reference TRBV5-4 and TRBJ1-1, the complete variable domain is ETGVTQSPTHLIKTRGQQVTLRCSSQSGHNTVSWYQQALGQGPQFIFQYYREEENGRGNFPPRFSGLQFPNYSSELNVNALELDDSALYLCASSLRSVRAYGTEAFFGQGTRLTVV.

The V gene is TRBV6-5, the J gene TRBJ1-2; TRBD1 aligns across 8 bases. With 9 bases clipped from V and 5 bases from J, the junction kept 11 bases outside the gene matches. CDR1 is MNHEY, CDR2 SVGAGI, per germline. CDR3 length equals 14 residues. CDR3 region: CASCQGALSYGYTF. DNA for the CDR3: TGTGCCAGTTGTCAGGGGGCCCTATCATATGGCTACACCTTC.

The rearrangement links TRBV19 to TRBJ1-1; D uncertain. V was cut by 5 bases and J by 3 bases, with 13 bases left in between. Looked up from germline, CDR1 is LNHDA and CDR2 is SQIVND (reference sequence). The CDR3 is made up of 14 amino acids. The CDR3 DNA follows: TGTGCCAGTAGTGTCACCGGGGTGTACACTGAAGCTTTCTTT. Amino acids: CASSVTGVYTEAFF.

This rearrangement joins TRBV7-9 to TRBJ1-2; TRBD1 might be the D (6 bases). The ends were cut back, 1 base at V and 8 bases at J, with 14 bases in the middle. CDR1 SEHNR and CDR2 FQNEAQ come from the germline V gene (reference sequence). This CDR3 region has 14 residues. The DNA for the CDR3 is TGTGCCAGCAGCTTAGAGGCAGGGGACGCAGGCTACACCTTC. Protein sequence: CASSLEAGDAGYTF.

The gene calls are TRBV10-3 and TRBJ1-2; unclear D gene. CDR1 is ENHRY and CDR2 is SYGVKD in the germline V gene. The V end was cut by 0 bases, the J end by 0 bases, with 14 bases between. The CDR3 loop spans 17 amino acids. The CDR3 DNA reads as TGTGCCATCAGTGAGTCGGCAACGGCAACTACTAACTATGGCTACACCTTC. Residues: CAISESATATTNYGYTF.